This TCR beta chain was documented in a study of T-cell memory formation after mild COVID-19. Overall study context: TCR clusters were mostly confined to one donor each. Study-wide points: Shrinking CD4+ clones resided mostly in CM and EM, and CD8+ ones in EMRA. From day 15 to 85, contracting clones were balanced between CD4 and CD8, whereas later expanders leaned toward CD4+. Whether second-wave clones peaking at day 37 were SARS-CoV-2 specific went unconfirmed.

The CDR3 has 15 amino acids. Germline V gene data show CDR1 as SGHVS and CDR2 as FQNEAQ. Between the trimmed V and J ends, which lost 1 base and 1 base, there was a span of 10 bases. This clonotype was observed at least ten times. What it recognizes is unknown. In TCRdb, the 5' RACE reads were re-called with MiXCR into one record per CDR3 protein. This table has under 550,000 distinct CDR3 sequences, about 18% appearing once. This TCR was sampled from an adult woman who had mild COVID-19 (a few samples of this study predate the infection). Cell type and time point are not known. The specimen sequenced was PBMCs or a T cell subset sorted from them (not recorded which). This chain joins TRBV7-8 and TRBJ1-1; D is undetermined. The CDR3 is CASSLEEGGNTEAFF. CDR3 bases: TGTGCCAGCAGCTTAGAGGAGGGAGGGAACACTGAAGCTTTCTTT.